This is a list of T cell receptor beta chains from one sample in a study of T cells in Graves' hyperthyroidism and ophthalmopathy. MiXCR, applied by TCRdb to the multiplex PCR reads, yields one record per CDR3 protein. This table has fewer than 800,000 distinct CDR3 sequences, around 17% appearing once. The sample taken for sequencing was blood. These receptors all stem from a man younger than 35 with Graves' hyperthyroidism. CDR3s include the opening cysteine and the closing phenylalanine or tryptophan. A D gene is named only where the DNA matches it firmly. Part of the rows lack a size; the others show once, few, many or a class for expanded clones.

.	TRBJ2-2	.	TRBV19	CASSNRIRGELFF	TGTGCCAGTAGTAATCGCATACGCGGGGAGCTGTTTTTT
many	TRBJ1-4	.	TRBV11-2	CASSLGQREKLFF	TGTGCCAGCAGCTTAGGGCAGCGGGAAAAACTGTTTTTT
.	TRBJ2-4	TRBD2	TRBV28	CASSSMTSGRLGNIQYF	TGTGCCAGCAGTTCCATGACTAGCGGGAGATTGGGAAACATTCAGTACTTC
many	TRBJ2-3	.	TRBV6-2/TRBV6-3	CASSYVYSDAQYF	TGTGCCAGCAGTTACGTTTATTCCGATGCGCAGTATTTT
.	TRBJ2-3	TRBD2	TRBV24-1	CATSSLAGTDTQYF	TGTGCCACCAGTTCCCTAGCGGGCACAGATACGCAGTATTTT
many	TRBJ1-1	.	TRBV2	CASRLTSTEAFF	TGTGCCAGCAGGCTAACTTCGACTGAAGCTTTCTTT
.	TRBJ2-5	TRBD2	TRBV30	CAWSQREGQYF	TGTGCCTGGAGCCAACGGGAGGGCCAGTACTTC
many	TRBJ2-1	TRBD2	TRBV7-2	CASSFSGLAPVDEQFF	TGTGCCAGCAGCTTTTCCGGACTAGCCCCAGTTGATGAGCAGTTCTTC
.	TRBJ2-3	TRBD2	TRBV7-9	CASSLLAGGEDTQYF	TGTGCCAGCAGCCTACTAGCGGGAGGAGAGGATACGCAGTATTTT
.	TRBJ1-5	.	TRBV24-1	CATSAPGYNQPQHF	TGTGCCACCAGTGCTCCGGGTTACAATCAGCCCCAGCATTTT
many	TRBJ2-5	TRBD2	TRBV7-3	CASSSTGGQETQYF	TGTGCCAGCAGCTCGACGGGGGGTCAGGAGACCCAGTACTTC